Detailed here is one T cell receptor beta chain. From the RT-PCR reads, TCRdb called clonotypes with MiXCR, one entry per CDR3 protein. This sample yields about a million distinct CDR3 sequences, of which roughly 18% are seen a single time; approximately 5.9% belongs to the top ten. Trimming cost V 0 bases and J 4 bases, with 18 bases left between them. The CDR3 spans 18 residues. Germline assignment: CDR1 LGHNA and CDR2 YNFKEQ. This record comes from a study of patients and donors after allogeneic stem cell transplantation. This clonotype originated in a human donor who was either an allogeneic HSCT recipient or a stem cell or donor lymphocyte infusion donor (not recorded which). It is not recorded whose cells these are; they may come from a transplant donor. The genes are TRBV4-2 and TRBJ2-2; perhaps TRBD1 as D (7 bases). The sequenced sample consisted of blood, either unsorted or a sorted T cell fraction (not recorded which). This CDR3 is CASSQEHGGTAFTGELFF. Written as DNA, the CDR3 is TGTGCCAGCAGCCAAGAACATGGGGGGACAGCCTTCACCGGGGAGCTGTTTTTT.